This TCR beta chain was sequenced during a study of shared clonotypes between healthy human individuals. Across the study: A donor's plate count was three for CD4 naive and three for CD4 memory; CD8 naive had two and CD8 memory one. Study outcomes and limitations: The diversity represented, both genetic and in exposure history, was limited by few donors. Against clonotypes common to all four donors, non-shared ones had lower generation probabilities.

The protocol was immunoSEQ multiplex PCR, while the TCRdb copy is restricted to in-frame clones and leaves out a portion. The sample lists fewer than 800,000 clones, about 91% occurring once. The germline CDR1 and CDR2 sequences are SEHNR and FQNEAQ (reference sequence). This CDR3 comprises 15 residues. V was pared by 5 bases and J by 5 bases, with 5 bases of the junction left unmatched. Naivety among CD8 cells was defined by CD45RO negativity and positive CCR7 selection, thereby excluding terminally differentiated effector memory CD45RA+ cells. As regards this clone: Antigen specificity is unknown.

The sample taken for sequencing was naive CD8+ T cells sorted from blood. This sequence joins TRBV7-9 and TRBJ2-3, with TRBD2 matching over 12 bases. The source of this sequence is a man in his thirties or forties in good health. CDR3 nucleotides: TGTGCCAGCAGCCCGACTAGCGGGAGACGAGATACGCAGTATTTT. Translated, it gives CASSPTSGRRDTQYF.